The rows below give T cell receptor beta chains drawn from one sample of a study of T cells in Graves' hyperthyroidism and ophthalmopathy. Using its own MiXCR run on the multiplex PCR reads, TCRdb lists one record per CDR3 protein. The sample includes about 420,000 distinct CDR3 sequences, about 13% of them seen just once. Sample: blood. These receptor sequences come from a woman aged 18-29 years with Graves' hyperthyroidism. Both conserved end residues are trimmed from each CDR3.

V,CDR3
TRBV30,AWSVLKNTEAF
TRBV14,ASSQGLAGQETQY
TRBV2,ASSGDSIAYGYT
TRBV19,ASSNGYSNQPQH
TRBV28,ASSFGGLAGHEQY
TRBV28,ASSFLQVGDEQF
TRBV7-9,ASSPPGEGAVQETQY
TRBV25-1,ASSGIRDRPYEQY
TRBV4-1,ASSQGGDGTNYGYT
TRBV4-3,ASSQDTWGDQH
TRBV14,ASSQDVENYGYT
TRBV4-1,ASSHAKGEVDGYT
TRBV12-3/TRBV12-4,ASSFRGVGEKLF
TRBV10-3,ATHDPRQETQY
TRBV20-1,SASRGATTDTQY
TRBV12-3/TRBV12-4,ASSLMGQGPNTEAF
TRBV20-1,SAPGSGNTIY
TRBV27,ASSLGPGTGTQY
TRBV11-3,ASSPGLAGGRETQY
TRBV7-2,ASSPTSGTGTDTQY